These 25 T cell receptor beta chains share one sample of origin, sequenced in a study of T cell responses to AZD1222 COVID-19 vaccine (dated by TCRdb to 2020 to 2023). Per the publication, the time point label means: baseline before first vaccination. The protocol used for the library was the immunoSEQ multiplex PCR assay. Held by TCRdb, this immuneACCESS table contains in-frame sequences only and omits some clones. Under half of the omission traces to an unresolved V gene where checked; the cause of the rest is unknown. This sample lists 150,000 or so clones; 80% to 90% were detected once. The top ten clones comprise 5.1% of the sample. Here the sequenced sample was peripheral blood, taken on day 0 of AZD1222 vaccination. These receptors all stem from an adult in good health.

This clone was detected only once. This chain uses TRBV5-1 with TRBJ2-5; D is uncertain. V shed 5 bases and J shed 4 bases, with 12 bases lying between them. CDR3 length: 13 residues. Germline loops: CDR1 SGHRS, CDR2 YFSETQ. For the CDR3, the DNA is TGCGCCAGCAGTGGGTTGGCGCGAGAGACCCAGTACTTC. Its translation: CASSGLARETQYF. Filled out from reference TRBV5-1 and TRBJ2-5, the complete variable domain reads KAGVTQTPRYLIKTRGQQVTLSCSPISGHRSVSWYQQTPGQGLQFLFEYFSETQRNKGNFPGRFSGRQFSNSRSEMNVSTLELGDSALYLCASSGLARETQYFGPGTRLLVL.

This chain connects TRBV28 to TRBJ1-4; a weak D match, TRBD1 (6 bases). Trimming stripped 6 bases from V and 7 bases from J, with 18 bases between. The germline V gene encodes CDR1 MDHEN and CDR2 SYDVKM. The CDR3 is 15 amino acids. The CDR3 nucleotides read TGTGCCAGCAGGGAGGGGGGGCCCCGGAGTGAAAAACTGTTTTTT. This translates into CASREGGPRSEKLFF.

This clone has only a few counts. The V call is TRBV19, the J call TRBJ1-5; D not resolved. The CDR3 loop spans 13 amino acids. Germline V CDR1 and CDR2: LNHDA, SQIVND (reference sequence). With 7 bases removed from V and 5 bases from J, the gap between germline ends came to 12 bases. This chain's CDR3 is CASTRLGYQPQHF. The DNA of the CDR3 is TGTGCCAGTACAAGGCTCGGATATCAGCCCCAGCATTTT.

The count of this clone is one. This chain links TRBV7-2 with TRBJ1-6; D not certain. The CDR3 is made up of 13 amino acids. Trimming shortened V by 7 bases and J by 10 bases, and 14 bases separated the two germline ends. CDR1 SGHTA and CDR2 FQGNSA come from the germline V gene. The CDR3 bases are TGTGCCAGCACCCAAAGCATGGGCTCACCCCTCCACTTT. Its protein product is CASTQSMGSPLHF.

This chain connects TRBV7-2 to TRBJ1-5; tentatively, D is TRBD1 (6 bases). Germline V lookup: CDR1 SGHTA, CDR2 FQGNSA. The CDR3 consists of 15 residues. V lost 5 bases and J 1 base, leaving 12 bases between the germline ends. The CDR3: CASSPRGGSNQPQHF. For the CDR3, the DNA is TGTGCCAGCAGCCCTCGGGGGGGCAGCAATCAGCCCCAGCATTTT. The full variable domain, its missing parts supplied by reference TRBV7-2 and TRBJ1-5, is GAGVSQSPSNKVTEKGKDVELRCDPISGHTALYWYRQSLGQGLEFLIYFQGNSAPDKSGLPSDRFSAERTGGSVSTLTIQRTQQEDSAVYLCASSPRGGSNQPQHFGDGTRLSIL.

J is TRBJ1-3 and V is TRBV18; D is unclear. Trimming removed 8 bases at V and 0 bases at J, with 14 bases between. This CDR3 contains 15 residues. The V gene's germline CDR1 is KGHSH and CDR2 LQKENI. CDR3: CASPAPGDSGNTIYF. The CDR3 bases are TGTGCCAGCCCCGCCCCCGGGGACTCTGGAAACACCATATATTTT.

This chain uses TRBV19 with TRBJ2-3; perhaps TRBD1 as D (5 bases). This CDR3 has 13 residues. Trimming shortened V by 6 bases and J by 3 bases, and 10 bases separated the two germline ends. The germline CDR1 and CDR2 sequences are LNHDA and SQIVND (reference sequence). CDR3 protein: CASREQATDTQYF. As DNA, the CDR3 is TGTGCCAGTAGAGAACAGGCGACAGATACGCAGTATTTT.

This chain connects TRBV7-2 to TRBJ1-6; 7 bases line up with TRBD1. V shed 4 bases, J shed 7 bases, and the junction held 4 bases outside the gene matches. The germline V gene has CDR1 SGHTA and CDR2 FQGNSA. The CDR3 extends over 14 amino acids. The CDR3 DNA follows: TGTGCCAGCAGCTCCCGGGACAGAAATTCACCCCTCCACTTT. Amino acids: CASSSRDRNSPLHF.

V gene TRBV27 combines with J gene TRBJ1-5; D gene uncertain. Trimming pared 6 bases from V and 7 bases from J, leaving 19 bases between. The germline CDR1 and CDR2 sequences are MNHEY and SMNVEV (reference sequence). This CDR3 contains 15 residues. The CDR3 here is CASRVTLEPRQPQHF. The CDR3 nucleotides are TGTGCCAGCAGGGTGACCTTGGAGCCCCGGCAGCCCCAGCATTTT.

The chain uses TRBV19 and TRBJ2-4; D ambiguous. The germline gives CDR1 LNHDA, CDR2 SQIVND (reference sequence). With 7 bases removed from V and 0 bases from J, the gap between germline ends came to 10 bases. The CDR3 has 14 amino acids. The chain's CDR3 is CASMSPLAKNIQYF. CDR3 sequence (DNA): TGTGCCAGTATGTCTCCCCTAGCCAAAAACATTCAGTACTTC.

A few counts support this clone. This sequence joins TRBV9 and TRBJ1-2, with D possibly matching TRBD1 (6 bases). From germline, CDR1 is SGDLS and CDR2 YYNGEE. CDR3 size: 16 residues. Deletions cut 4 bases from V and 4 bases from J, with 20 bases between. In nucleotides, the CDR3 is TGTGCCAGCAGCCCCAGGCTTACAGGGTCCCTCTATGGCTACACCTTC. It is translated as CASSPRLTGSLYGYTF. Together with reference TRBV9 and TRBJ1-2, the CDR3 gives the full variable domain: DSGVTQTPKHLITATGQRVTLRCSPRSGDLSVYWYQQSLDQGLQFLIQYYNGEERAKGNILERFSAQQFPDLHSELNLSSLELGDSALYFCASSPRLTGSLYGYTFGSGTRLTVV.

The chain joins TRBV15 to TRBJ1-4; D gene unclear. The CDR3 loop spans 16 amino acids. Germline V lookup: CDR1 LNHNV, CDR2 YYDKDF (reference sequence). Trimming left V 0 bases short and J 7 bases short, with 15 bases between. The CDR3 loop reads CATSRDPPGSGEKLFF. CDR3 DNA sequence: TGTGCCACCAGCAGAGATCCGCCGGGGAGTGGTGAAAAACTGTTTTTT.

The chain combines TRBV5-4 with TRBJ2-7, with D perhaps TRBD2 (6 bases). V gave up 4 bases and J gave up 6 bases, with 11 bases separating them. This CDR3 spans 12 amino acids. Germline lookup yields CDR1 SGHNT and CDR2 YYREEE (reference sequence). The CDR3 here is CASSPPGGEQYF. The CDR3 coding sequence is TGTGCCAGCAGCCCCCCCGGGGGCGAGCAGTACTTC.

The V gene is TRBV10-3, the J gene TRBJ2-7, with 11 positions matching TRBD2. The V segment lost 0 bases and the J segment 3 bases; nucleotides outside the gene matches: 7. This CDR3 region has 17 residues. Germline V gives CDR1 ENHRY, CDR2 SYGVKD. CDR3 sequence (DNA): TGTGCCATCAGTGAGTCGGGGAGACTAGCGGGAAGCTACGAGCAGTACTTC. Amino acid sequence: CAISESGRLAGSYEQYF.

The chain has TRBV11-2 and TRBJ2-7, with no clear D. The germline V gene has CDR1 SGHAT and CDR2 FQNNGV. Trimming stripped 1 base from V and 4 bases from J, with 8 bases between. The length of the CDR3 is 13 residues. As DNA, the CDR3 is TGTGCCAGCAGCTTAGTCGCAGCGTACGAGCAGTACTTC. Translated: CASSLVAAYEQYF.

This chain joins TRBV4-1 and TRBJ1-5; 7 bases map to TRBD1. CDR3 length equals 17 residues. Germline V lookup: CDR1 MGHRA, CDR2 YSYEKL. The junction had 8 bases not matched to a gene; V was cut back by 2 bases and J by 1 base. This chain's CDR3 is CASSQTTGSTSNQPQHF. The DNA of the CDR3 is TGCGCCAGCAGCCAAACGACAGGGTCGACAAGCAATCAGCCCCAGCATTTT.

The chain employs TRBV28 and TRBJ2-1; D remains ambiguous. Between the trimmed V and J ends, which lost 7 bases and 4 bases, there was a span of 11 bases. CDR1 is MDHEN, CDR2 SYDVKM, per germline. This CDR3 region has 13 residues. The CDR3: CASISAHYNEQFF. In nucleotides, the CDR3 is TGTGCCAGCATCTCGGCACATTACAATGAGCAGTTCTTC. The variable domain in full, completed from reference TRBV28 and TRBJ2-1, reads DVKVTQSSRYLVKRTGEKVFLECVQDMDHENMFWYRQDPGLGLRLIYFSYDVKMKEKGDIPEGYSVSREKKERFSLILESASTNQTSMYLCASISAHYNEQFFGPGTRLTVL.

The CDR3 here is CASSESNRQETQYF. As DNA, the CDR3 is TGCGCCAGCAGTGAGTCGAATCGCCAAGAGACCCAGTACTTC. V usage is TRBV10-2 and J usage is TRBJ2-5; D gene unclear. CDR1 and CDR2 (germline): WSHSY, SAAADI. The CDR3 has 14 residues. V lost 0 bases, J lost 1 base, and 6 bases lay in between.

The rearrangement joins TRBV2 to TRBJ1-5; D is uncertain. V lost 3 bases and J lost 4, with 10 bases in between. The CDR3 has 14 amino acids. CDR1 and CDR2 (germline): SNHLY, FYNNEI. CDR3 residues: CASSEVNSNQPQHF. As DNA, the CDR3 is TGTGCCAGCAGTGAGGTGAACTCAAATCAGCCCCAGCATTTT.

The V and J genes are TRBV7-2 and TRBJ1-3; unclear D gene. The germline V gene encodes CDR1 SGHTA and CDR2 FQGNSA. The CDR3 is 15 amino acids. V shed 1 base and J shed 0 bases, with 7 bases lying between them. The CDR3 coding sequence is TGTGCCAGCAGCTTAGTTGGGGTCTCTGGAAACACCATATATTTT. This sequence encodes CASSLVGVSGNTIYF.

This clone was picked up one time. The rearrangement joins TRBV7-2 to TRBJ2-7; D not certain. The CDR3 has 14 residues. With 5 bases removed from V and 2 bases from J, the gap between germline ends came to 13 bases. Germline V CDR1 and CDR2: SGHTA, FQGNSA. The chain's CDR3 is CASSPLYEAYEQYF. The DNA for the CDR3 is TGTGCCAGCAGCCCTTTATATGAGGCCTACGAGCAGTACTTC.

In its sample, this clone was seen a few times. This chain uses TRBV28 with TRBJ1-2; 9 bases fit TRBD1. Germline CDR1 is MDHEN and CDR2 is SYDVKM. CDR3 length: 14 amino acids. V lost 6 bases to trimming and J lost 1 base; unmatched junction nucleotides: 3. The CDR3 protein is CASRTGGYNYGYTF. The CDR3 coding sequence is TGTGCCAGCAGGACAGGGGGGTATAACTATGGCTACACCTTC.

This CDR3 reads CASSVRGAQHF. For the CDR3, the DNA is TGTGCCAGCAGTGTACGGGGGGCCCAGCATTTT. This sequence joins TRBV2 and TRBJ1-5, with D tentatively TRBD1 (5 bases). Germline-derived CDR1 and CDR2 are SNHLY and FYNNEI. The CDR3 consists of 11 residues. The V and J ends lost 4 bases and 11 bases respectively, with 9 bases between them. The full variable domain, with the rest looked up from reference TRBV2 and TRBJ1-5, is EPEVTQTPSHQVTQMGQEVILRCVPISNHLYFYWYRQILGQKVEFLVSFYNNEISEKSEIFDDQFSVERPDGSNFTLKIRSTKLEDSAMYFCASSVRGAQHFGDGTRLSIL.

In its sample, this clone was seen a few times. The CDR3 here is CATSRDPMNTEAFF. The CDR3 DNA reads as TGTGCCACCAGCAGAGATCCAATGAACACTGAAGCTTTCTTT. The chain employs TRBV15 and TRBJ1-1, with D hard to call. The CDR3 contains 14 residues. Germline lookup yields CDR1 LNHNV and CDR2 YYDKDF (reference sequence). V lost 0 bases and J 0 bases, leaving 5 bases between the germline ends.

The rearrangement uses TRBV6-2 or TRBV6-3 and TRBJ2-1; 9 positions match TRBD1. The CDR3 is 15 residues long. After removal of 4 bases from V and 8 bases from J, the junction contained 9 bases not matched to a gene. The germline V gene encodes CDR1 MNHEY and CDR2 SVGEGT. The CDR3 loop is CASSSRGTGRYEQFF. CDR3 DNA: TGTGCCAGCAGTTCTAGAGGGACAGGGAGATATGAGCAGTTCTTC.